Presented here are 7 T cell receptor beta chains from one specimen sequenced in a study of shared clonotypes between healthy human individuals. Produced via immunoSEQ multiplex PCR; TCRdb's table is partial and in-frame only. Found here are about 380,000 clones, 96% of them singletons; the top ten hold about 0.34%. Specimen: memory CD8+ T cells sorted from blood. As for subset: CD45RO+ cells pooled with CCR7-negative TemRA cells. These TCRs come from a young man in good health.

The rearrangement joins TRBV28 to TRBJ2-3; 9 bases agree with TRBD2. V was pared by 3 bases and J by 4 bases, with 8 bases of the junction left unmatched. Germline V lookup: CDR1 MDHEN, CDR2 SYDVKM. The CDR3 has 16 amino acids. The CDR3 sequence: CASSFSGGGAPDTQYF. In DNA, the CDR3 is TGTGCCAGCAGTTTTAGCGGGGGAGGGGCCCCAGATACGCAGTATTTT.

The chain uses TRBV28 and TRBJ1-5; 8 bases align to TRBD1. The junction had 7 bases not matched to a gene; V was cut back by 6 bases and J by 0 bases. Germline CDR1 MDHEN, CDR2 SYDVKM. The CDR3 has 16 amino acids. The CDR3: CASRDRVVRSNQPQHF. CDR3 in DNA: TGTGCCAGCAGGGACAGGGTAGTGCGTAGCAATCAGCCCCAGCATTTT.

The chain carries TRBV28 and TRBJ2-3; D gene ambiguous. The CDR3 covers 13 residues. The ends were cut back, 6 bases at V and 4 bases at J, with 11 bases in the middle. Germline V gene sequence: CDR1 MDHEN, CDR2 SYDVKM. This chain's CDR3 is CASSPLGPDTQYF. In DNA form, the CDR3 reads TGTGCCAGCAGCCCTCTCGGACCAGATACGCAGTATTTT.

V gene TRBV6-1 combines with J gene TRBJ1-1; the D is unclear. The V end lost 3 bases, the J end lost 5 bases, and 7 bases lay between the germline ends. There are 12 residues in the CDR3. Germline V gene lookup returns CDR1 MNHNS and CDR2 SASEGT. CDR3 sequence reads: CASSEGWTEAFF. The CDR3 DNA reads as TGTGCCAGCAGTGAGGGGTGGACTGAAGCTTTCTTT.

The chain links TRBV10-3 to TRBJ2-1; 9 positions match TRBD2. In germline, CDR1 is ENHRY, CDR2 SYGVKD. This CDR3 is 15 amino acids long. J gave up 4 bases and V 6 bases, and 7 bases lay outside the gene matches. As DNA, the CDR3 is TGTGCCATCAGAAGACTAGCGGAGGAATACAATGAGCAGTTCTTC. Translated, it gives CAIRRLAEEYNEQFF.

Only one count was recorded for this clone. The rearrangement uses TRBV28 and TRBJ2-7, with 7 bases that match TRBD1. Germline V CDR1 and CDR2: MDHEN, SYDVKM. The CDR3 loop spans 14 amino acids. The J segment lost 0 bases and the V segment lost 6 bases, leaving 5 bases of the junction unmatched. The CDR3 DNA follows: TGTGCCAGCAGGGACAGGTTCAGCTCCTACGAGCAGTACTTC. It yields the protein CASRDRFSSYEQYF.

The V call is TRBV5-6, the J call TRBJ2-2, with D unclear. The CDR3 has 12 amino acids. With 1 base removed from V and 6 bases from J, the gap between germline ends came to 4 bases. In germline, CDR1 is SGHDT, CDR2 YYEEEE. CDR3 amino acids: CASSLSPGELFF. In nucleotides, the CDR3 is TGTGCCAGCAGCTTGTCCCCCGGGGAGCTGTTTTTT. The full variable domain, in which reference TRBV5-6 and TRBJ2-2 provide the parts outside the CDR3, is DAGVTQSPTHLIKTRGQQVTLRCSPKSGHDTVSWYQQALGQGPQFIFQYYEEEERQRGNFPDRFSGHQFPNYSSELNVNALLLGDSALYLCASSLSPGELFFGEGSRLTVL.